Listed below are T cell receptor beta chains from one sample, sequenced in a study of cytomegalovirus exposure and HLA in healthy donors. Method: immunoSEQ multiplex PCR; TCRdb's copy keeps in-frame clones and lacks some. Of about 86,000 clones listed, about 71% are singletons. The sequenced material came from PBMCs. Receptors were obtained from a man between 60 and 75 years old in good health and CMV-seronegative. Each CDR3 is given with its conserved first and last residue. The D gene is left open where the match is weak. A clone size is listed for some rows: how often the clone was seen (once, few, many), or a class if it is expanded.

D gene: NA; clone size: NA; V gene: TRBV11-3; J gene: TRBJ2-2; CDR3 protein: CASSQKGGLTGELFF; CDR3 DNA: TGTGCCAGCAGCCAGAAGGGGGGACTAACCGGGGAGCTGTTTTTT
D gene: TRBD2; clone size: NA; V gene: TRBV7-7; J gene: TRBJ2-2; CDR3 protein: CASSTGTSTGTGELFF; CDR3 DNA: TGTGCCAGCAGTACCGGGACTAGTACTGGTACCGGGGAGCTGTTTTTT
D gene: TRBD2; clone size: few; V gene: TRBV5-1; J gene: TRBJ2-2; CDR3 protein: CASSFTGTSPGELFF; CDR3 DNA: TGCGCCAGCAGCTTTACAGGGACTAGCCCCGGGGAGCTGTTTTTT
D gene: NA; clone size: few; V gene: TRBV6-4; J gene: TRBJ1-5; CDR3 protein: CASRADSNQPQHF; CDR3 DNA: TGTGCCAGCAGGGCCGACAGTAATCAGCCCCAGCATTTT
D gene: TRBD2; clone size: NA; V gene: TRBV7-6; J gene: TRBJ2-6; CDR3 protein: CAGAGDPSGANVLTF; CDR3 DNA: TGTGCCGGTGCGGGAGATCCATCTGGGGCCAACGTCCTGACTTTC
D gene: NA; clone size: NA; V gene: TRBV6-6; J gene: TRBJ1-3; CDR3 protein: CASTLVGGNSGNTIYF; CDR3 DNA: TGTGCCAGCACTCTGGTGGGGGGTAACTCTGGAAACACCATATATTTT
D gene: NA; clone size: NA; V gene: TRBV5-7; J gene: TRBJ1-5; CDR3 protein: CASSLIVYRVWSNQPQHF; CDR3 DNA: TGTGCCAGCAGCTTGATCGTTTACAGGGTGTGGAGCAATCAGCCCCAGCATTTT
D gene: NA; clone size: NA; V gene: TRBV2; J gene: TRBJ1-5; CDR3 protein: CASSPLRGSNQPQHF; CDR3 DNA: TGTGCCAGCAGCCCCCTGAGGGGGAGCAATCAGCCCCAGCATTTT
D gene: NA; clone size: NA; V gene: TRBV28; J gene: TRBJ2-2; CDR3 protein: CASSQPGHNTGELFF; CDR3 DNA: TGTGCCAGCAGTCAACCGGGACACAACACCGGGGAGCTGTTTTTT
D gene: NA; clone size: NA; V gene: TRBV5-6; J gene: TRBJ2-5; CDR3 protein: CASSLVQGGRETQYF; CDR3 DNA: TGTGCCAGCAGCTTGGTGCAGGGTGGAAGAGAGACCCAGTACTTC
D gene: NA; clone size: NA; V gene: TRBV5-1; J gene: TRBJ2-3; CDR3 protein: CASSLGAADTQYF; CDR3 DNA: TGCGCCAGCAGCTTGGGCGCGGCAGATACGCAGTATTTT
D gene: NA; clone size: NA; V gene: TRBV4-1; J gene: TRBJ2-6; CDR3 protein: CASSLRSGANVLTF; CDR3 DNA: TGCGCCAGCAGCCTTCGCTCTGGGGCCAACGTCCTGACTTTC
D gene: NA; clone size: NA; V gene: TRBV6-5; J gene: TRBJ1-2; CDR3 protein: CASSPERGANYGYTF; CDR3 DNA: TGTGCCAGCAGCCCCGAGCGCGGGGCTAACTATGGCTACACCTTC
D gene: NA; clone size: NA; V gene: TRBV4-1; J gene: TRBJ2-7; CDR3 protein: CASSLRDFTYEQYF; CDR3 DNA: TGCGCCAGCAGCCTTCGTGACTTTACCTACGAGCAGTACTTC
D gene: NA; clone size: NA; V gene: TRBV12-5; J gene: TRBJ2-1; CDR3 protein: CASVLDFYNEQFF; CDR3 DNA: TGTGCTAGTGTGCTAGACTTCTACAATGAGCAGTTCTTC
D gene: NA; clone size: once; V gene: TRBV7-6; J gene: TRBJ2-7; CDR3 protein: CASSPRTGGKQYF; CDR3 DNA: TGTGCCAGCAGTCCGCGGACAGGAGGGAAGCAGTACTTC
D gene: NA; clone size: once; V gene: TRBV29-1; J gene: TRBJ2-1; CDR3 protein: CSVPGTPLDEQFF; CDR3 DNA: TGCAGCGTACCCGGGACTCCCCTCGATGAGCAGTTCTTC
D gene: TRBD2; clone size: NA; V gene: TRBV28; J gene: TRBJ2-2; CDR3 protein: CASRGTSGASTGELFF; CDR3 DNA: TGTGCCAGCAGAGGGACTAGCGGGGCTTCCACCGGGGAGCTGTTTTTT
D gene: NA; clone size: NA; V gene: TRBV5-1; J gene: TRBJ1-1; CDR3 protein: CASSLAGGMNTEAFF; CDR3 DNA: TGCGCCAGCAGCTTGGCTGGGGGGATGAACACTGAAGCTTTCTTT
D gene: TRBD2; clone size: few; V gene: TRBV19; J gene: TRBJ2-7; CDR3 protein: CASSTREVSYEQYF; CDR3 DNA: TGTGCCAGTAGTACTCGGGAGGTCTCCTACGAGCAGTACTTC
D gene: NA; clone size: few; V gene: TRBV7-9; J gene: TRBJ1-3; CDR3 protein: CASSSPGDTSGGNTIYF; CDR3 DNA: TGTGCCAGCAGCTCCCCAGGGGACACATCTGGTGGAAACACCATATATTTT
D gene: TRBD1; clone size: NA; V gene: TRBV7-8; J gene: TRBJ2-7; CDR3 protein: CASSLAGTDYEQYF; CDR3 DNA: TGTGCCAGCAGCTTAGCCGGGACAGACTACGAGCAGTACTTC
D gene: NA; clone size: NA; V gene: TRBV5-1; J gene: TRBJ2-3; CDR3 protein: CASSLDRRETDTQYF; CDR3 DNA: TGCGCCAGCAGCTTGGATCGTCGAGAAACAGATACGCAGTATTTT
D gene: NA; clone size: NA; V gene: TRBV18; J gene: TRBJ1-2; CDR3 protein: CASSPPIGPGNYGYTF; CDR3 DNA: TGTGCCAGCTCACCACCTATAGGGCCAGGGAACTATGGCTACACCTTC
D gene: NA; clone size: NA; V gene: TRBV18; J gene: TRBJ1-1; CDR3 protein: CASSGRVGTEAFF; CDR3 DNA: TGTGCCAGCTCAGGCAGGGTAGGCACTGAAGCTTTCTTT
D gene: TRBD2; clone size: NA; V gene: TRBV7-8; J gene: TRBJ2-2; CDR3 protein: CASSLVFGAGGNTGELFF; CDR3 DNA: TGTGCCAGCAGCCTCGTTTTTGGAGCGGGAGGGAACACCGGGGAGCTGTTTTTT
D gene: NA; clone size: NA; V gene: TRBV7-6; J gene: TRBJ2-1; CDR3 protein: CASSQRGEQFF; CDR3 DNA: TGTGCCAGCAGCCAGAGAGGTGAGCAGTTCTTC
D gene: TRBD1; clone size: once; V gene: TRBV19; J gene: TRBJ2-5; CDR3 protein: CASSIGDRRTVAGTQYF; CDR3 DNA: TGTGCCAGTAGTATAGGGGACAGGAGGACCGTCGCAGGCACCCAGTACTTC
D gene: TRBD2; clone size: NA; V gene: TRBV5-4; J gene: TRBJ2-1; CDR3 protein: CASTLGGPDNEQFF; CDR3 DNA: TGTGCCAGCACCCTGGGAGGGCCGGACAATGAGCAGTTCTTC
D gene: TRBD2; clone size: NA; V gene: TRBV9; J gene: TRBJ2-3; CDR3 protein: CASSQAGGGHTQYF; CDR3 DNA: TGTGCCAGCAGCCAAGCGGGAGGGGGCCATACGCAGTATTTT
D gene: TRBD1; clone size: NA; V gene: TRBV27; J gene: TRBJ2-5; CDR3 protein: CASSLRTGTIQETQYF; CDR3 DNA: TGTGCCAGCAGTCTAAGGACAGGGACGATACAAGAGACCCAGTACTTC
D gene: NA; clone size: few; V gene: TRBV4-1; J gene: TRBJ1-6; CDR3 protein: CASSQDGSTQKGGRNSPLHF; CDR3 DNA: TGCGCCAGCAGCCAAGATGGATCCACCCAGAAGGGGGGGAGAAATTCACCCCTCCACTTT
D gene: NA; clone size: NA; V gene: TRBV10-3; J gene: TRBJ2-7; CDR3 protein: CAISTGSTPYEQYF; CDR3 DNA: TGTGCCATCAGTACAGGGTCAACTCCCTACGAGCAGTACTTC
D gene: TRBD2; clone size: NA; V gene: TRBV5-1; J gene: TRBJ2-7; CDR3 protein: CASSSPGTSGSNEQYF; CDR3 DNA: TGCGCCAGCAGCTCTCCCGGGACTAGCGGGAGCAACGAGCAGTACTTC
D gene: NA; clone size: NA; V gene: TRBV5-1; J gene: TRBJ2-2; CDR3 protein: CASSLERRKTGELFF; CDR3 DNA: TGCGCCAGCAGCTTAGAAAGGAGGAAGACCGGGGAGCTGTTTTTT
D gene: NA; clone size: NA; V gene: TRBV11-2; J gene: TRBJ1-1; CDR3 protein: CASSFAQGWNTEAFF; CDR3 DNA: TGTGCCAGCAGCTTTGCTCAGGGCTGGAACACTGAAGCTTTCTTT
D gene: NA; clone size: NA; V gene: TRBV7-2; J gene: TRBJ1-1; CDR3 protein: CASSLATAEAFF; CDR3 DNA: TGTGCCAGCAGCTTAGCGACAGCTGAAGCTTTCTTT
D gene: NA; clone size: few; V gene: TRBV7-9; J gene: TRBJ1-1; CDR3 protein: CASQVVLNTEAFF; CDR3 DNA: TGTGCCAGCCAGGTAGTTCTGAACACTGAAGCTTTCTTT
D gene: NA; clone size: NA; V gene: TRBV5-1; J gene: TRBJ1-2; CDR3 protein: CASSFQGNYGYTF; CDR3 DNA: TGCGCCAGCAGCTTCCAGGGTAACTATGGCTACACCTTC
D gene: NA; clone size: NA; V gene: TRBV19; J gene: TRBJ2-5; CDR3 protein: CASSIGASRETQYF; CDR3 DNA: TGTGCCAGTAGTATAGGGGCTAGCCGGGAGACCCAGTACTTC
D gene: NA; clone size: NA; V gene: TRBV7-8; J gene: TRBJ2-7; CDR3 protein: CASSLGASLDEQYF; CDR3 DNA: TGTGCCAGCAGCTTAGGGGCCAGTCTCGACGAGCAGTACTTC
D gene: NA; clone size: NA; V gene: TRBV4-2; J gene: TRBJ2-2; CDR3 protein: CASSQERSSIAGELFF; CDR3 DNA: TGTGCCAGCAGCCAAGAAAGATCAAGCATTGCCGGGGAGCTGTTTTTT
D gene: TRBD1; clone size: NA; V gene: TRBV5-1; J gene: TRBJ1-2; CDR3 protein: CASSTDREFYGYTF; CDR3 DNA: TGCGCCAGCAGCACGGACAGGGAGTTTTATGGCTACACCTTC
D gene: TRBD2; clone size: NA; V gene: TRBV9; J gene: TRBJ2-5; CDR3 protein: CASSDGIATSGQETQYF; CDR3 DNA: TGTGCCAGCAGCGACGGAATTGCGACTAGCGGCCAAGAGACCCAGTACTTC
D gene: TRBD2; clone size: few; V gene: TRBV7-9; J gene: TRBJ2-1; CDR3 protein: CASSPPSGRRRNEQFF; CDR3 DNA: TGTGCCAGCAGCCCTCCGAGCGGGAGACGGAGGAATGAGCAGTTCTTC
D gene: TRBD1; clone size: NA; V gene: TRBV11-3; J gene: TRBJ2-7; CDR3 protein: CASSPGQTYEQYF; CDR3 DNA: TGTGCCAGCAGCCCGGGACAGACCTACGAGCAGTACTTC
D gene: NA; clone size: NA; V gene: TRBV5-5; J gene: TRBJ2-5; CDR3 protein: CASSFRASETQYF; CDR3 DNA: TGTGCCAGCAGCTTTAGAGCATCAGAGACCCAGTACTTC
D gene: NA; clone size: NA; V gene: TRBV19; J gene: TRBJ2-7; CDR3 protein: CASSKNREGGYEQYF; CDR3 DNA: TGTGCCAGTAGTAAAAACAGGGAAGGAGGCTACGAGCAGTACTTC
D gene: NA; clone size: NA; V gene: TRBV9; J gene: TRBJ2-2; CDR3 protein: CASSGQSGGPNTGELFF; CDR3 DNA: TGTGCCAGCAGCGGCCAAAGTGGAGGTCCGAACACCGGGGAGCTGTTTTTT
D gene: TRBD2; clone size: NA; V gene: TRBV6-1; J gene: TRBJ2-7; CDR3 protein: CASSGGLAGAEQYF; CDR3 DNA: TGTGCCAGCAGTGGTGGACTAGCGGGAGCCGAGCAGTACTTC
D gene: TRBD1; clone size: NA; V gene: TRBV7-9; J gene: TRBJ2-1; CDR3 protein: CASRESGTVNEQFF; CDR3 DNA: TGTGCCAGCAGGGAATCCGGGACAGTAAATGAGCAGTTCTTC
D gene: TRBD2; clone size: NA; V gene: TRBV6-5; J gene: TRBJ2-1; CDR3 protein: CASNLAGGQNEQFF; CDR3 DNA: TGTGCCAGCAATCTAGCGGGGGGGCAAAATGAGCAGTTCTTC
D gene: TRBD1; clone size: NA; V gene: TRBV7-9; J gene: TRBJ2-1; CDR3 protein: CASSHPDRGRSGAYNEQFF; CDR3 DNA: TGTGCCAGCAGCCATCCGGACAGGGGTAGGAGTGGGGCCTACAATGAGCAGTTCTTC
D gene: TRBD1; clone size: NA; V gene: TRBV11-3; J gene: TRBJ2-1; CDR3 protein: CASSLGQGLFEQFF; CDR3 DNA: TGTGCCAGCAGCTTGGGACAGGGATTGTTTGAGCAGTTCTTC
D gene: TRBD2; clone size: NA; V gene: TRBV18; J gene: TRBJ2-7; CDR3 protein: CASSPSGGGEQYF; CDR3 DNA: TGTGCCAGCTCACCCTCGGGGGGAGGCGAGCAGTACTTC
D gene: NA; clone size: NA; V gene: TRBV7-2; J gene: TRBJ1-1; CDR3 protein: CASSKDRSGNTEAFF; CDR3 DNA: TGTGCCAGCAGCAAAGACAGGTCGGGGAACACTGAAGCTTTCTTT
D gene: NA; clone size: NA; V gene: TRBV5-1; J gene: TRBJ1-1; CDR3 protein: CASSSTQGWTEAFF; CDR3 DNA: TGCGCCAGCAGCTCCACCCAGGGATGGACTGAAGCTTTCTTT
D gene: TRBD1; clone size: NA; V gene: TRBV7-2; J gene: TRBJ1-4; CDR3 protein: CASSFRGPTNEKLFF; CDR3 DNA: TGTGCCAGCAGCTTCAGGGGGCCCACTAATGAAAAACTGTTTTTT
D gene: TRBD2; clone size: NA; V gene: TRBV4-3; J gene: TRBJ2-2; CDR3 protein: CASSQDRTRGGFGELFF; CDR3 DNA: TGCGCCAGCAGCCAAGATCGGACGAGGGGAGGGTTCGGGGAGCTGTTTTTT